This T cell receptor (beta chain) stems from a study of cytomegalovirus exposure and HLA in healthy donors. Worth noting for this clone: Its antigen is as yet unknown.

Whole-study findings and limits: An ancestry cluster, one associated with Asian ancestry, reportedly showed fewer N-insertions than the approximately 700-donor mean in a later analysis. Rarity held for most TCR sequences, but there were some public TCRs that occurred in many donors. The authors listed approximately 150 TCR beta chains as cytomegalovirus-associated.

This PCR relied on a set of 60 Vbeta primers and 13 Jbeta primers. How the authors handled the data: Counted up in a later analysis, unique TCR beta chains came to approximately 83 million, with around 10 million shared. Sequencing was performed with immunoSEQ multiplex PCR; in TCRdb, only in-frame clones are kept and a portion is missing. The V and J calls and clone size are taken from that table; D and trimming were inferred from the DNA. The sample carries 150,000 or so clones, 73% recorded once. This TCR was sampled from a woman aged 18 to 35 in good health and CMV-seronegative. Material: PBMCs.

CDR3 DNA: TGCAGCGTTGTAACAGGGGGATTCTATGAGCAGTTCTTC. This sequence encodes CSVVTGGFYEQFF. The chain employs TRBV29-1 and TRBJ2-1; 8 bases align to TRBD1. The CDR3 is 13 amino acids. The germline V gene encodes CDR1 SQVTM and CDR2 ANQGSEA. Germline trimming cut 4 bases from V and 8 bases from J; bases unmatched to any gene: 7.